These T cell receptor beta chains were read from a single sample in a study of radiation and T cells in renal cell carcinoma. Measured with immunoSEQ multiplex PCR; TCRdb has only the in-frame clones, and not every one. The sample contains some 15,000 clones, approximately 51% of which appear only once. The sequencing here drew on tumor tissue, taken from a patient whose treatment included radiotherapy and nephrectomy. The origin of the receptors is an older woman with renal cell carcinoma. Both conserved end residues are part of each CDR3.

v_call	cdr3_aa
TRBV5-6	CASSSQGRDVYGYTF
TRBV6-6	CASSYSGQASYEQYF
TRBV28	CASSQGGYSNQPQHF
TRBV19	CASSISGNTEAFF
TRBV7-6	CASSPVRGMNTEAFF
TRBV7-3	CASSSPNNEQFF
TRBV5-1	CASSSPGTDQETQYF
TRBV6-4	CASSPGTGYTEAFF
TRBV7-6	CASKTGGTDTQYF
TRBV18	CASSPAAYEAFF
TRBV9	CASSPTGANYGYTF
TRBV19	CASTGAGRPGELFF
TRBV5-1	CASRVATNEKLFF